Listed below are T cell receptor beta chains from one sample, sequenced in a study of T-cell reconstitution after alpha-beta-depleted transplantation in children. MiXCR was run by TCRdb on the PCR reads, yielding one entry per CDR3 protein. This sample has hundreds of thousands of distinct CDR3 sequences, with roughly 15% found just once. Sample: PBMCs from the stem cell graft donor, taken from the stem cell graft. The receptor source for this set is a human donor who donated a stem cell graft to a child with acute myeloid leukemia. CDR3s include the opening cysteine and the closing phenylalanine or tryptophan. Each record gives: clone size, J gene, V gene, CDR3 protein. Clone sizes are given selectively: once, few, many, or a class where the clone is expanded.

many TRBJ2-5 TRBV12-3/TRBV12-4 CASSWTGGGETQYF
. TRBJ1-4 TRBV5-1 CASRATGGPSNEKLFF
. TRBJ1-1 TRBV9 CASSVASKQAPNTEAFF
many TRBJ1-1 TRBV20-1 CSVRLTGKRMNTEAFF
many TRBJ2-1 TRBV2 CASSEAYRGRSSYNEQFF
many TRBJ2-1 TRBV6-1 CASSRSSYNEQFF
few TRBJ1-3 TRBV5-1 CASSRDGSPSGNTIYF
many TRBJ1-2 TRBV5-1 CASSDGDRVNYGYTF
few TRBJ1-4 TRBV5-1 CASSPPGQIEKLFF
many TRBJ1-5 TRBV27 CASSFYTGSQPQHF